Sequencing of this T cell receptor beta chain was carried out in a study of T-cell memory formation after mild COVID-19. Study background: Largely, TCR clusters stayed within a single donor.

Deletions cut 4 bases from V and 7 bases from J, with 11 bases between. This CDR3 is built from 12 residues. Germline V gives CDR1 SGHRS, CDR2 YFSETQ. Study conclusions and caveats: Contracting clones from day 15 to 85 showed balanced CD4/CD8; later expanders favored CD4+.

Libraries for TCRalpha and TCRbeta carried sample barcodes and unique molecular identifiers via 5'RACE. In TCRdb, the 5' RACE reads were re-called with MiXCR into one record per CDR3 protein. The table has hundreds of thousands of distinct CDR3 sequences, about 15% seen once. As to this clonotype: Antigen: not known.

The receptor comes from a man aged 18 to 29 who had mild COVID-19 (a few samples of this study predate the infection). Cell type and time point are not known. J is TRBJ1-1 and V is TRBV5-1, with D perhaps TRBD1 (6 bases). The sample taken for sequencing was PBMCs or a T cell subset sorted from them (not recorded which). The CDR3 DNA reads TGCGCCAGCAGCATCGACAGGCTTGAAGCTTTCTTT. This gives the protein CASSIDRLEAFF. Full variable domain (rest looked up from reference TRBV5-1 and TRBJ1-1): KAGVTQTPRYLIKTRGQQVTLSCSPISGHRSVSWYQQTPGQGLQFLFEYFSETQRNKGNFPGRFSGRQFSNSRSEMNVSTLELGDSALYLCASSIDRLEAFFGQGTRLTVV.